This T cell receptor beta chain was recorded in a study of cytomegalovirus exposure and HLA in healthy donors. Profiled with immunoSEQ multiplex PCR; TCRdb holds only in-frame clones, not every one. This repertoire shows more than 85,000 clones, 85% to 95% found once; its top ten account for 1.1%. The source of this sequence is a woman younger than 45 in good health and CMV-seropositive. The specimen sequenced was PBMCs.

The CDR3, as DNA: TGTGCCAGCAGTTCGGCAGGGGGGTACGGCTACACCTTC. Residues: CASSSAGGYGYTF. V usage is TRBV27 and J usage is TRBJ1-2, with 7 bases that match TRBD1. Trimming at V came to 4 bases and at J to 8 bases, leaving 7 bases not matched to a gene. CDR1 and CDR2 (germline): MNHEY, SMNVEV (reference sequence). This CDR3 contains 13 residues.